This entry features one T cell receptor beta chain sequence. The data originate from a study of blood T cell repertoires in COVID-19. At the level of the study: Spain, Italy and the United States supplied samples that represented acute and convalescent COVID-19.

The protocol was immunoSEQ multiplex PCR, while the TCRdb copy is restricted to in-frame clones and leaves out a portion. The top ten hold 3.5% to 5% of the sample, which has some 150,000 clones, less than 90% seen once. V was trimmed by 7 bases and J by 2 bases, leaving 15 bases between them. The CDR3 spans 15 residues. Germline lookup yields CDR1 MGHDK and CDR2 SYGVNS. This TCR was sampled from a woman aged 45-65 years who had recovered from COVID-19. The sequencing sample was made of PBMCs or T cells enriched from blood (not recorded which). This chain connects TRBV25-1 to TRBJ1-3; D unresolved. The CDR3 protein is CASTAPTAAGNTIYF. The CDR3 DNA is TGTGCCAGCACCGCGCCCACGGCGGCTGGAAACACCATATATTTT.